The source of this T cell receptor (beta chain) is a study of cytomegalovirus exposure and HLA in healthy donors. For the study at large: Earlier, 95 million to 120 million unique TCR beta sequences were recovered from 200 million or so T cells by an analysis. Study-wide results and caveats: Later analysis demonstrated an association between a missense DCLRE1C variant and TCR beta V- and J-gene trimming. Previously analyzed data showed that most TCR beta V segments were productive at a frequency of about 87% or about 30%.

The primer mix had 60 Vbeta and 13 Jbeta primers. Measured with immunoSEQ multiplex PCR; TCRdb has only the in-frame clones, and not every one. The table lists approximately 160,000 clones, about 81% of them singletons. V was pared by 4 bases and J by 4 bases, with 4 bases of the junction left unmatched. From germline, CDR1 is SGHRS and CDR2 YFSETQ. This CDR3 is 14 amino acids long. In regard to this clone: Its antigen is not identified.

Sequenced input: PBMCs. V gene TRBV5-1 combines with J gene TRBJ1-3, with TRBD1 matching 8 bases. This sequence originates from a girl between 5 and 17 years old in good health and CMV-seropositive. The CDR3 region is CASSRTGMGNTIYF. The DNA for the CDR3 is TGCGCCAGCAGCCGGACAGGGATGGGAAACACCATATATTTT.